This T cell receptor beta chain was recovered during a study of control samples from healthy donors and cancer patients. Unmatched junction bases numbered 6, after V lost 0 bases and J lost 2 bases. Per germline, CDR1 SGDLS and CDR2 YYNGEE. This CDR3 region has 17 residues. The data were produced by immunoSEQ multiplex PCR, yet TCRdb's version contains in-frame clones alone and is incomplete. The repertoire includes 150,000 to 200,000 clones, approximately 94% of them detected once, and roughly 8.4% sits in the top ten. This sequence joins TRBV9 and TRBJ2-2; TRBD2 matches at 8 bases. Specimen: blood. The TCR originated in a woman in her 40s in good health. The CDR3 reads CASSVESLAANTGELFF. In DNA, the CDR3 is TGTGCCAGCAGCGTAGAGTCACTAGCGGCAAACACCGGGGAGCTGTTTTTT.